The clone carrying this T cell receptor beta chain occurred many times. Its specificity is unknown. This entry comes from a study of T cells after yellow fever vaccination. Notes on the study in general: Reappearance after the booster was seen for most primary-vaccination clones, at more than 95% CD4 and 70% to 90% CD8. The bulk population could contribute abundant contaminating clonotypes to FACS-sorted repertoires.

TCRdb redid the calling of the 5' RACE reads with MiXCR, one entry per CDR3 protein. Seen here are hundreds of thousands of distinct CDR3 sequences, roughly 13% observed once, and the top ten hold 11% to 15%. V shed 4 bases, J shed 5 bases, and the junction held 6 bases outside the gene matches. CDR1 DFQATT and CDR2 SNEGSKA come from the germline V gene (reference sequence). The CDR3 covers 14 residues. Sample: PBMCs, taken on the day of the yellow fever booster vaccination. The chain is built from TRBV20-1 and TRBJ2-7; 12 bases match TRBD2. The clonotype was recovered from a man in his thirties or forties who received the YFV17D yellow fever vaccine. CDR3 sequence: CSATRTSGIDEQYF. The CDR3 DNA reads as TGCAGTGCTACGCGGACTAGCGGGATTGACGAGCAGTACTTC.